This TCR beta chain was identified in a study of PD-1 blockade in classical Hodgkin lymphoma. Notes on this clone: Its antigen is as yet unknown.

Clones were sequenced by immunoSEQ multiplex PCR, and TCRdb holds only the in-frame ones, with some missing. The sample gives approximately 90,000 clones, 75% to 85% of which show up once; around 15% is in the top ten. Trimming left V 5 bases short and J 4 bases short, with 14 bases between. Germline V CDR1 and CDR2: SGHTA, FQGNSA. The CDR3 consists of 14 residues. Time point noted: cycle 4 day 1 (C4D1), after less than seven weeks of nivolumab. There was relapse after autologous stem cell transplantation in every patient, and there was variation in brentuximab vedotin exposure. Whole-study findings and limits: Newly diagnosed patients were reported to exhibit reduced baseline TCR diversity relative to healthy donors.

The chain links TRBV7-2 to TRBJ1-1; D is perhaps TRBD1 (6 bases). The sequenced sample was peripheral blood mononuclear cells (PBMCs), obtained before the fourth cycle of nivolumab. The origin of this receptor is a human donor with classical Hodgkin lymphoma. The CDR3 loop reads CASSLNRDPTEAFF. DNA for the CDR3: TGTGCCAGCAGCCTGAACAGGGATCCCACTGAAGCTTTCTTT.